Included here is one T cell receptor beta chain sequence, with context. What antigen it recognizes has not been identified. Per-nucleotide qualities are absent, and no much larger clonotype sits a single base away. From the cysteine up to the phenylalanine, the CDR3 has a length of 16 residues. Only CDR3 DNA remains: 48 bases, in frame from the first base. Relative to germline, V is missing 5 bases and J is missing 5 bases, with 15 bases of the junction outside any gene match. The germline V gene (reference sequence) provides CDR1 GTSNPN and CDR2 SVGIG. The cohort was made up of under 800 healthy bone marrow donors. At the time of sampling, every cohort member was nominally healthy, though immune exposures that went unrecorded were likely present. The donor tested CMV seropositive and was one of the 289 seropositive cohort members. Every donor gave a peripheral blood sample, and the peripheral blood mononuclear cells from that sample were used for TCR beta sequencing. The Qiagen DNeasy Blood Extraction Kit was used to extract genomic DNA from the blood cell samples.

The sample is drawn from a study of cytomegalovirus exposure and HLA in healthy donors (TCRdb year 2017). Background on the whole study: An earlier analysis of roughly 630 of the donors reported approximately 270 Gb of sequence data and some 120 million unique TCR beta sequences from roughly 200 million T cells. Roughly 300 gigabases of sequencing data and tens of millions of unique TCR sequences were included in an early release covering about 700 HLA-typed donors. Among the approximately 400 genotyped donors, around 81% belonged to the genetic ancestry cluster associated with self-reported Caucasian donors. The study aimed to test whether cataloging public T cell receptors could reveal signatures of past pathogen exposure. The study profiled the T cell repertoires of under 850 subjects by immunosequencing and related them to cytomegalovirus serostatus. Along with the approximately 650-subject first cohort, a separate validation cohort of about 110 different subjects was used. To predict cytomegalovirus infection status, the study brought together high-throughput TCR immunosequencing, statistical association of individual TCRs with disease status, and machine learning. A later analysis re-analyzed previously published TCR beta repertoires from 650 to 800 donors and added high-resolution HLA genotyping to study TCR occurrence patterns. Rather than using new phenotypic data, the later analysis identified candidate immune exposures from TCR beta sequences and from how often those sequences occurred across donors. An earlier analysis of approximately 580 of the donors used high-throughput TCR beta sequencing to judge whether each TCR beta V gene segment behaved as functional or pseudogenic. Donor age, sex, ethnicity and CMV serostatus were compiled together with the repertoire data. In a later genetic analysis, genome-wide SNP genotypes for about three fifths of the roughly 670 donors were used, and that subset was treated as a discovery cohort. All discovery cohort repertoires had been generated on a single sequencing platform. HLA typing covered class I and class II loci at four-digit resolution. The number of typed donors differed by locus: about 620-640 for A, B, C, DRB1 and DQB1; 500 to 550 for DQA1; 606 for DPA1; and around 490 for DPB1. Because of strong linkage in the cohort, five DR-DQ haplotypes were treated as single units for association and clustering. Among about 400 genotyped donors of the cohort, an average of roughly 230,000 unique TCR beta nucleotide sequences was sequenced per donor, of which about 18% were non-productive.

Receptor libraries were prepared by the immunoSEQ multiplex PCR assay. The multiplex PCR relied on a mix of 60 forward primers for TCR Vbeta segments and 13 reverse primers for TCR Jbeta segments. The CDR3 region of rearranged TCR beta genes was amplified from genomic DNA by a multiplex PCR assay. Amplified TCR beta libraries were sequenced as 87-base-pair reads on the Illumina HiSeq System. The authors' analysis ran thus. A later analysis counted around 72 million unique TCR beta chains across the approximately 700 repertoires, and roughly 9.9 million of these chains were shared by at least two donors. To remove PCR and sequencing errors, raw reads were error-corrected and collapsed into unique sequences using a nearest-neighbor algorithm that merged closely related sequences. CDR3 sequences were aligned to IMGT reference sequences to assign V, D and J gene segments. Each retained sequence needed at least a six-nucleotide match to both a V gene segment and a J gene segment. A rearrangement was called productive if the CDR3 had no stop codons and remained in frame with V and J, and every other rearrangement was called non-productive. CDR3 was defined according to IMGT convention as the region running from the second conserved V-encoded cysteine to the conserved J-encoded phenylalanine. The earlier analysis of a few hundred of the donors excluded any sequence lacking an unambiguous match to a single V gene segment. An earlier analysis of 587 of the donors called V segments functional above 56.7% productive rearrangements and segregating when the between-donor standard deviation exceeded 5%. To diagnose cytomegalovirus status from the catalog of TCR beta chain sequences, a statistical classification framework was built. In a later analysis, V and J genes were assigned by comparing TCR nucleotide sequences against IMGT/GENE-DB human TR gene sequences. Using the TCRdist pipeline, a later analysis assigned CDR3 sequences along with most-parsimonious VDJ recombination scenarios. In a later analysis, each TCR beta chain was defined by its CDR3 amino acid sequence together with its V-gene family, and reads without a unique V-gene family were excluded. A later analysis removed 592 highly shared, low-generation-probability nucleotide sequences to deal with suspected cross-contamination and a sequencing artifact. In a later analysis, a clonal expansion index for each public chain was calculated from normalized within-repertoire ranks of inferred template counts. In a later analysis, generation probabilities were computed with a VDJ recombination model fitted to out-of-frame rearrangements, and the resulting probabilities were checked against IGoR. In a later analysis, TCR-TCR, TCR-HLA and TCR-CMV co-occurrence was scored with hypergeometric tests, and a repertoire-size bias correction was applied to TCR pairs. False discovery rates were estimated in a later analysis by permuting HLA or CMV assignments 20 times. In a later analysis, co-occurring TCRs were grouped with DBSCAN, and TCRdist sequence similarity was added when clustering was performed within HLA-allele-positive subsets. Repertoires with fewer than 30,000 or more than 120,000 public chains were left out of co-occurrence clustering, as were five repertoires with anomalous nucleotide sharing. TCRdb's version of the immuneACCESS table is confined to in-frame rearrangements and falls short of the full clone set. An unresolved V gene accounts for under half of the shortfall where checked; the remainder is of unknown origin. V and J calls and clone size are as listed in that table; D and trimming were resolved from the DNA. This sample is represented by 90,000 to 150,000 clones; 55% to 65% of them were singletons. Of the sample, more than 8% falls within the top ten clones.

Results and caveats for the whole study, not just this receptor: Immune exposure information for the cohort was limited to CMV serostatus. According to a later analysis, TCR association rates differed among HLA loci, with DRB1 alleles showing the most associated TCRs and HLA-C alleles showing the fewest. In vitro tests confirmed that a few of the cytomegalovirus-associated TCR beta chains recognize cytomegalovirus antigens. In the study, some 160 TCR beta chains were listed as associated with cytomegalovirus. In this cohort, only TCR beta chains were sequenced, and detectable features were limited by the absence of alpha or paired-chain data. Cytomegalovirus status was reported to be diagnosed by the classifier with high specificity and sensitivity in both the original and validation cohorts. Most TCR sequences were observed very rarely across donors, whereas some public TCRs were present in many individuals. According to a later genetic analysis, donors in an Asian-associated ancestry cluster had fewer N-insertions in productive TCRs than the roughly 670-donor mean. Because counts were too low, 15 to 20 rarely observed V segments, including chromosome 9 orphons, were excluded from the earlier analysis of 587 of the donors. A later analysis found that most CMV-associated TCR beta chains appeared HLA-restricted, with HLA associations seemingly driven largely by CMV exposure. In an earlier analysis of 587 of the donors, most TCR beta V segments appeared in productive rearrangements about 87% or about 30% of the time, broadly matching IMGT annotations. The presence/absence analyses assumed that sequencing depth was roughly uniform across donors, and that assumption may not be true. An association between a missense DCLRE1C variant and V-gene and J-gene trimming of TCR beta chains was found in a later genetic analysis and replicated in an independent cohort. It was suggested by the authors that the approach could potentially be generalized to other disease states and immunological phenotypes. Correlated functional status among segregating V segments might be attributable to linkage disequilibrium, but an unknown experimental factor could not be ruled out. Some IMGT-functional V segments, including TRBV6-2 and TRBV6-3, could not be told apart with the 87-base-pair reads, so those segments were excluded. In a later analysis, HLA-associated TCR beta chains showed more clonal expansion and lower generation probabilities than non-associated chains that were equally common. A later analysis associated roughly 17,000 TCR beta sequences with specific HLA alleles at a false discovery rate of 0.05. A further reported finding was that TCR beta sequences accurately predicted the HLA-A and HLA-B alleles for most subjects in the first cohort. In a later analysis, several top co-occurrence clusters were reported to appear linked to parvovirus B19, influenza, CMV and Epstein-Barr virus. Because HLA typing was unavailable for some donors at each locus, only the typed subset was used in association tests. Assigning TCR associations to individual alleles was difficult when HLA alleles, especially DR and DQ, strongly co-occurred. A cluster of highly shared sequence variants was judged likely to be a technical artifact of the sequencing pipeline.

The chain links TRBV30 with TRBJ2-1; TRBD1 lines up with 7 middle nucleotides. The TCR was taken from a man between 40 and 49 years old in good health and CMV-seropositive. The sample comprised PBMCs. The CDR3 protein is CAWATGANPLNNEQFF. DNA sequence: TGTGCCTGGGCCACAGGGGCAAATCCACTGAACAATGAGCAGTTCTTC.